The rows below give T cell receptor beta chains drawn from one sample of a study of CD8 T cells in ankylosing spondylitis. TCRdb analysed the 5' RACE reads with MiXCR anew, one entry per CDR3 protein. The sample holds some 120,000 distinct CDR3 sequences; approximately 14% are singletons and the top ten take 3%. Material for sequencing was blood, either unsorted or a sorted T cell fraction (not recorded which). The receptors come from a female donor with ankylosing spondylitis or in good health (not recorded which). Each CDR3 is given with its conserved first and last residue. Fields, in order: clone size, V gene, J gene, D gene, CDR3 protein, CDR3 DNA. The D gene is left open where the match is weak. Clone size is shown for a subset of rows, as once, few, many or a class of expanded clone.

>many|TRBV11-2|TRBJ2-5|NA
CASSPFRSRPGAGETQYF
TGTGCCAGCAGCCCGTTTCGGTCCCGTCCAGGGGCAGGGGAGACCCAGTACTTC
>many|TRBV5-1|TRBJ1-6|NA
CASSFDSGYNSPLHF
TGCGCCAGCAGCTTTGATTCCGGCTATAATTCACCCCTCCACTTT
>NA|TRBV19|TRBJ2-3|NA
CASSEGVGTDTQYF
TGTGCCAGTAGTGAGGGGGTTGGCACAGATACGCAGTATTTT
>many|TRBV3-1|TRBJ2-7|NA
CASSQNYNTEQYF
TGTGCCAGCAGCCAAAATTACAACACCGAGCAGTACTTC
>many|TRBV29-1|TRBJ2-3|TRBD1
CSVSGGSSTDTQYF
TGCAGCGTCTCAGGGGGCAGCAGCACAGATACGCAGTATTTT
>NA|TRBV6-2/TRBV6-3|TRBJ2-2|NA
CASRPHENTGELFF
TGTGCCAGCAGACCCCACGAGAACACCGGGGAGCTGTTTTTT
>many|TRBV3-1|TRBJ1-2|NA
CASSQERASYGYTF
TGTGCCAGCAGCCAAGAGAGGGCGAGCTATGGCTACACCTTC
>NA|TRBV27|TRBJ1-5|NA
CASSLVPHQPQHF
TGTGCCAGCAGCCTCGTTCCCCATCAGCCCCAGCATTTT
>few|TRBV12-3/TRBV12-4|TRBJ2-7|NA
CASSLENSYEQYF
TGTGCCAGCAGTTTGGAGAACTCCTACGAGCAGTACTTC
>NA|TRBV6-2/TRBV6-3|TRBJ2-2|TRBD1
CASSYTGTGWTGELFF
TGTGCCAGCAGTTACACAGGGACAGGGTGGACCGGGGAGCTGTTTTTT
>NA|TRBV29-1|TRBJ2-5|NA
CSALKLGGLFLETQYF
TGCAGCGCCCTGAAGCTGGGGGGCCTGTTTCTGGAGACCCAGTACTTC
>many|TRBV3-1|TRBJ1-3|NA
CASSPTGGNTIYF
TGTGCCAGCAGCCCCACCGGCGGAAACACCATATATTTT
>NA|TRBV30|TRBJ1-6|TRBD1
CAWSADRGSNSPLHF
TGTGCCTGGAGTGCCGACAGGGGAAGTAATTCACCCCTCCACTTT
>many|TRBV20-1|TRBJ2-7|NA
CSAGDGGEQYF
TGCAGTGCCGGGGATGGGGGCGAGCAGTACTTC
>few|TRBV12-3/TRBV12-4|TRBJ2-2|NA
CASNMGGPSRTGELFF
TGTGCCAGCAACATGGGGGGGCCTAGTCGCACCGGGGAGCTGTTTTTT
>NA|TRBV5-1|TRBJ2-2|NA
CASSGAALGTGELFF
TGCGCCAGCTCCGGTGCGGCTCTGGGCACCGGGGAGCTGTTTTTT
>few|TRBV7-6|TRBJ2-7|TRBD2
CASSAASGGVYEQYF
TGTGCCAGCAGCGCTGCTAGCGGGGGAGTATACGAGCAGTACTTC
>few|TRBV6-1|TRBJ1-1|NA
CASRTTVNTEAFF
TGTGCCAGCAGAACGACGGTAAACACTGAAGCTTTCTTT
>NA|TRBV5-1|TRBJ2-7|NA
CASSLVQGENEQYF
TGCGCCAGCAGCTTGGTGCAGGGAGAGAACGAGCAGTACTTC
>NA|TRBV6-6|TRBJ2-7|NA
CATLGRDEQYF
TGTGCCACTCTGGGTCGGGACGAGCAGTACTTC
>few|TRBV7-9|TRBJ1-1|NA
CASFGDTEAFF
TGTGCCAGCTTCGGGGACACTGAAGCTTTCTTT
>many|TRBV20-1|TRBJ1-1|NA
CSASEGRGTEAFF
TGCAGTGCAAGCGAGGGGAGGGGCACTGAAGCTTTCTTT
>many|TRBV20-1|TRBJ2-3|TRBD1
CSILTGVTPDTQYF
TGCAGTATACTGACAGGGGTGACCCCAGATACGCAGTATTTT
>few|TRBV5-1|TRBJ2-2|NA
CASSLGKTTNTGELFF
TGCGCCAGCAGCTTGGGCAAGACAACGAACACCGGGGAGCTGTTTTTT
>many|TRBV20-1|TRBJ2-2|NA
CSAPTRDTGELFF
TGCAGTGCCCCTACGCGGGATACCGGGGAGCTGTTTTTT
>many|TRBV9|TRBJ2-3|TRBD2
CASSRLAGGTDTQYF
TGTGCCAGCAGCCGACTAGCGGGCGGCACAGATACGCAGTATTTT
>NA|TRBV5-1|TRBJ1-2|TRBD1
CASSTTGDPNYGYTF
TGCGCCAGCAGCACCACAGGGGACCCTAACTATGGCTACACCTTC
>many|TRBV12-3/TRBV12-4|TRBJ1-1|NA
CASTLNTEAFF
TGTGCCAGCACATTGAACACTGAAGCTTTCTTT
>NA|TRBV4-1|TRBJ2-2|NA
CASSHPGQQNAGELFF
TGCGCCAGCAGCCACCCCGGGCAGCAGAACGCCGGGGAGCTGTTTTTT
>few|TRBV11-2|TRBJ1-4|NA
CASSLEGGARNEKLFF
TGTGCCAGCAGCTTAGAGGGGGGGGCACGGAATGAAAAACTGTTTTTT
>few|TRBV7-9|TRBJ2-3|TRBD2
CASSSIRAGAGDTQYF
TGTGCCAGCAGCTCGATCCGAGCGGGGGCGGGAGATACGCAGTATTTT
>many|TRBV5-1|TRBJ2-1|TRBD2
CASSLVPSGGNEQFF
TGCGCCAGCAGCTTGGTCCCTAGCGGGGGGAATGAGCAGTTCTTC
>many|TRBV20-1|TRBJ2-5|NA
CSARYTGEETQYF
TGCAGTGCTAGGTACACGGGAGAGGAGACCCAGTACTTC
>many|TRBV29-1|TRBJ1-1|TRBD1
CSVTTGAGTEAFF
TGCAGCGTTACCACAGGGGCAGGCACTGAAGCTTTCTTT
>many|TRBV15|TRBJ2-5|NA
CATSEGTEETQYF
TGTGCCACCAGCGAGGGGACGGAAGAGACCCAGTACTTC
>many|TRBV12-3/TRBV12-4|TRBJ1-2|NA
CASSSGGYRGYTF
TGTGCCAGCAGTTCCGGGGGCTATCGGGGCTACACCTTC
>NA|TRBV3-1|TRBJ2-6|NA
CASSLPQGFGANVLTF
TGTGCCAGCAGCCTACCTCAGGGCTTTGGGGCCAACGTCCTGACTTTC
>NA|TRBV29-1|TRBJ1-1|NA
CSVVTGVRTEAFF
TGCAGCGTAGTTACGGGGGTCAGGACTGAAGCTTTCTTT
>NA|TRBV28|TRBJ2-1|NA
CVSSFARESYNEQFF
TGTGTCAGCAGTTTTGCCAGGGAATCTTACAATGAGCAGTTCTTC
>many|TRBV5-1|TRBJ2-1|TRBD2
CASTLSGESSYNEQFF
TGCGCCAGCACCCTGAGCGGGGAGAGCTCCTACAATGAGCAGTTCTTC
>many|TRBV12-3/TRBV12-4|TRBJ1-2|NA
CASSLFEGYGYTF
TGTGCCAGCAGTCTATTCGAGGGCTATGGCTACACCTTC
>few|TRBV7-2|TRBJ2-1|TRBD2
CASSRGLAGGNEQFF
TGTGCCAGCAGCCGAGGACTAGCGGGAGGGAATGAGCAGTTCTTC
>many|TRBV4-2|TRBJ1-3|NA
CASSQGLRQRESSGNTIYF
TGTGCCAGCAGCCAAGGGTTGAGACAACGAGAGAGCTCTGGAAACACCATATATTTT
>once|TRBV7-6|TRBJ2-3|NA
CASSFSSTDTQYF
TGTGCCAGCAGCTTCAGTAGCACAGATACGCAGTATTTT
>many|TRBV12-3/TRBV12-4|TRBJ1-6|NA
CATTLRANSPLHF
TGTGCCACTACTCTCAGGGCGAATTCACCCCTCCACTTT
>NA|TRBV5-6|TRBJ2-3|TRBD1
CASSQGPARGNTDTQYF
TGTGCCAGCAGCCAGGGGCCGGCCAGGGGGAACACAGATACGCAGTATTTT
>many|TRBV10-3|TRBJ2-7|NA
CAIGTQGYEQYF
TGTGCCATCGGGACACAGGGCTACGAGCAGTACTTC
>many|TRBV20-1|TRBJ2-1|TRBD2
CSARGSSGRINEQFF
TGCAGTGCTAGAGGGTCTAGCGGGAGGATCAATGAGCAGTTCTTC
>NA|TRBV24-1|TRBJ2-2|TRBD1
CALSDRGHNGELFF
TGTGCCTTGTCGGACAGGGGGCATAACGGGGAGCTGTTTTTT
>NA|TRBV5-1|TRBJ2-7|NA
CASSLNSPEGEQYF
TGCGCCAGCAGCTTGAACAGTCCGGAGGGGGAGCAGTACTTC
>NA|TRBV12-3/TRBV12-4|TRBJ2-7|NA
CASSARTEGYEQYF
TGTGCCAGCAGTGCCCGGACCGAAGGCTACGAGCAGTACTTC
>many|TRBV5-1|TRBJ1-6|TRBD1
CASGTGDNSPLHF
TGCGCCAGCGGGACAGGGGATAATTCACCCCTCCACTTT
>NA|TRBV5-1|TRBJ2-5|TRBD2
CASSPGLAAIETQYF
TGCGCCAGCAGCCCAGGACTAGCGGCAATAGAGACCCAGTACTTC
>many|TRBV12-3/TRBV12-4|TRBJ2-2|NA
CASSRQTGELFF
TGTGCCAGCAGCAGACAGACCGGGGAGCTGTTTTTT
>many|TRBV2|TRBJ2-7|NA
CASRTRDQTYEQYF
TGTGCCAGCAGGACTCGGGACCAAACCTACGAGCAGTACTTC
>many|TRBV6-1|TRBJ1-5|NA
CASSEWGNGNQPQHF
TGTGCCAGCAGTGAATGGGGAAATGGTAATCAGCCCCAGCATTTT
>NA|TRBV18|TRBJ2-5|TRBD1
CASSPGQGQETQYF
TGTGCCAGCTCACCGGGACAGGGGCAAGAGACCCAGTACTTC
>once|TRBV2|TRBJ2-5|TRBD2
CASSLGGGSEETQYF
TGTGCCAGCAGCCTTGGGGGGGGAAGCGAAGAGACCCAGTACTTC
>many|TRBV5-1|TRBJ2-1|NA
CASSLVGRGDEQFF
TGCGCCAGCAGCTTGGTAGGGAGAGGGGATGAGCAGTTCTTC